This is a list of T cell receptor beta chains from one sample in a study of control samples from healthy donors and cancer patients. The assay was immunoSEQ multiplex PCR, and TCRdb's table has in-frame clones only and misses some. The table shows tens of thousands of clones, with roughly nine tenths occurring only once. The sequenced sample was blood. The receptors stem from a woman aged 70-85 years in good health. CDR3s include the opening cysteine and the closing phenylalanine or tryptophan. The order of the fields is CDR3 protein, clone size, J gene, V gene. A clone size is listed for some rows: how often the clone was seen (once, few, many), or a class if it is expanded.

cdr3_aa: CASSVVQGGYNEQFF
clone_size: NA
j_call: TRBJ2-1
v_call: TRBV9

cdr3_aa: CATKGALDRYQPQHF
clone_size: NA
j_call: TRBJ1-5
v_call: TRBV10-3

cdr3_aa: CASSYRGEANYGYTF
clone_size: NA
j_call: TRBJ1-2
v_call: TRBV6-5

cdr3_aa: CASSPGTSYQETQYF
clone_size: NA
j_call: TRBJ2-5
v_call: TRBV6-6

cdr3_aa: CASSQASILNTEAFF
clone_size: NA
j_call: TRBJ1-1
v_call: TRBV3-1/TRBV3-2

cdr3_aa: CASSQDPGSSHSPLHF
clone_size: NA
j_call: TRBJ1-6
v_call: TRBV4-3

cdr3_aa: CASSPGDRVYNEQFF
clone_size: NA
j_call: TRBJ2-1
v_call: TRBV6-4

cdr3_aa: CASSQEGSGKNIQYF
clone_size: NA
j_call: TRBJ2-4
v_call: TRBV4-3

cdr3_aa: CASSSTPQARGFF
clone_size: once
j_call: TRBJ2-1
v_call: TRBV11-2

cdr3_aa: CASSLSQGEVGYTF
clone_size: few
j_call: TRBJ1-2
v_call: TRBV5-1

cdr3_aa: CASSLGQSNQPQHF
clone_size: once
j_call: TRBJ1-5
v_call: TRBV5-6

cdr3_aa: CSGMTGNYGYTF
clone_size: NA
j_call: TRBJ1-2
v_call: TRBV29-1

cdr3_aa: CASSPPTGVYEQYF
clone_size: few
j_call: TRBJ2-7
v_call: TRBV18

cdr3_aa: CASTKTSGDYGYTF
clone_size: NA
j_call: TRBJ1-2
v_call: TRBV25-1

cdr3_aa: CASSLYLLNEQFF
clone_size: NA
j_call: TRBJ2-1
v_call: TRBV5-8

cdr3_aa: CSGRTGSNEAFF
clone_size: few
j_call: TRBJ1-1
v_call: TRBV29-1

cdr3_aa: CASTSPGQGSYEQYF
clone_size: NA
j_call: TRBJ2-7
v_call: TRBV5-8

cdr3_aa: CASSPWTGAPSSGANVLTF
clone_size: NA
j_call: TRBJ2-6
v_call: TRBV5-1

cdr3_aa: CASSSDDRAGYNEQFF
clone_size: NA
j_call: TRBJ2-1
v_call: TRBV5-6

cdr3_aa: CASSISLTSGGSVGNIQYF
clone_size: NA
j_call: TRBJ2-4
v_call: TRBV19

cdr3_aa: CAWSTPQYQPQHF
clone_size: NA
j_call: TRBJ1-5
v_call: TRBV30

cdr3_aa: CASSPEGARANYGYTF
clone_size: NA
j_call: TRBJ1-2
v_call: TRBV7-9

cdr3_aa: CASSQGGGGNSPLHF
clone_size: NA
j_call: TRBJ1-6
v_call: TRBV3-1/TRBV3-2

cdr3_aa: CASSPGLDNSPLHF
clone_size: NA
j_call: TRBJ1-6
v_call: TRBV10-1

cdr3_aa: CASTQGGGVVNEQFF
clone_size: once
j_call: TRBJ2-1
v_call: TRBV5-6

cdr3_aa: CASILDRAAMANYGYTF
clone_size: NA
j_call: TRBJ1-2
v_call: TRBV2

cdr3_aa: CASSQDVTANSPLHF
clone_size: NA
j_call: TRBJ1-6
v_call: TRBV3-1/TRBV3-2

cdr3_aa: CASRSPWPKSHGQISYEQYF
clone_size: NA
j_call: TRBJ2-7
v_call: TRBV28

cdr3_aa: CASSNRGETQYF
clone_size: NA
j_call: TRBJ2-5
v_call: TRBV6-5

cdr3_aa: CASSFIKVPYNEQFF
clone_size: once
j_call: TRBJ2-1
v_call: TRBV7-6

cdr3_aa: CASSVGGAERGTGELFF
clone_size: NA
j_call: TRBJ2-2
v_call: TRBV9

cdr3_aa: CASSPPSSVLNTEAFF
clone_size: once
j_call: TRBJ1-1
v_call: TRBV5-4

cdr3_aa: CASSLAGGSGNTIYF
clone_size: once
j_call: TRBJ1-3
v_call: TRBV7-9

cdr3_aa: CASKKRVTDTQYF
clone_size: NA
j_call: TRBJ2-3
v_call: TRBV5-6

cdr3_aa: CASSPPQEGGLNTEAFF
clone_size: NA
j_call: TRBJ1-1
v_call: TRBV5-4

cdr3_aa: CSASSEGNQPQHF
clone_size: once
j_call: TRBJ1-5
v_call: TRBV20-1

cdr3_aa: CASSVHRAAGGYTF
clone_size: NA
j_call: TRBJ1-2
v_call: TRBV9

cdr3_aa: CASSQEGGGVDSIQYF
clone_size: NA
j_call: TRBJ2-4
v_call: TRBV4-2

cdr3_aa: CASSVGGSRGETQYF
clone_size: NA
j_call: TRBJ2-5
v_call: TRBV9

cdr3_aa: CASSPQGLANYGYTF
clone_size: NA
j_call: TRBJ1-2
v_call: TRBV6-5

cdr3_aa: CASTPDGATIYF
clone_size: NA
j_call: TRBJ1-3
v_call: TRBV12-3/TRBV12-4

cdr3_aa: CASSLGQPPYEQYF
clone_size: NA
j_call: TRBJ2-7
v_call: TRBV7-9

cdr3_aa: CASSTLAGGPDTQYF
clone_size: NA
j_call: TRBJ2-3
v_call: TRBV6-5

cdr3_aa: CASSLAPGQGKIYNEQFF
clone_size: once
j_call: TRBJ2-1
v_call: TRBV5-1

cdr3_aa: CASSLFTNYNEQFF
clone_size: few
j_call: TRBJ2-1
v_call: TRBV6-2/TRBV6-3

cdr3_aa: CASSQVGQNQPQHF
clone_size: few
j_call: TRBJ1-5
v_call: TRBV2

cdr3_aa: CASSSTGNGYTF
clone_size: NA
j_call: TRBJ1-2
v_call: TRBV12-3/TRBV12-4

cdr3_aa: CASSWSWGNTGELFF
clone_size: few
j_call: TRBJ2-2
v_call: TRBV5-1

cdr3_aa: CASSLWGGQPQHF
clone_size: NA
j_call: TRBJ1-5
v_call: TRBV27

cdr3_aa: CASSSPQGLEQYF
clone_size: once
j_call: TRBJ2-7
v_call: TRBV5-4

cdr3_aa: CASSLPLRQGDNEQFF
clone_size: NA
j_call: TRBJ2-1
v_call: TRBV5-4

cdr3_aa: CASAPGQSVTDTQYF
clone_size: NA
j_call: TRBJ2-3
v_call: TRBV7-3

cdr3_aa: CASSRSVASYEQYF
clone_size: NA
j_call: TRBJ2-7
v_call: TRBV19

cdr3_aa: CASSPTGGGTGELFF
clone_size: NA
j_call: TRBJ2-2
v_call: TRBV7-2

cdr3_aa: CASSPKGPGANTGELFF
clone_size: NA
j_call: TRBJ2-2
v_call: TRBV18

cdr3_aa: CAWYNSNTGELFF
clone_size: NA
j_call: TRBJ2-2
v_call: TRBV30

cdr3_aa: CASSQDLGSYEQYF
clone_size: NA
j_call: TRBJ2-7
v_call: TRBV3-1/TRBV3-2

cdr3_aa: CASSPIVEQFF
clone_size: NA
j_call: TRBJ2-1
v_call: TRBV6-6